This TCR beta chain was captured by sequencing in a study of cytomegalovirus exposure and HLA in healthy donors. Germline CDR1 and CDR2: SGHTA and FQGNSA. The CDR3 covers 17 residues. The V gene lost 7 bases and the J gene lost 1 base, with 19 bases spanning the gap. PCR involved 60 Vbeta and 13 Jbeta primers. Clones were read by immunoSEQ multiplex PCR, and TCRdb kept only the in-frame ones, dropping some. Of under 200,000 clones in the sample, roughly 85% were seen once. Points from the study as a whole: A later analysis found common viral pathogens apparently linked to several of the most significant clusters. Available immune exposure information was restricted to CMV serostatus only. Among TCR sequences, most were rare, though some public TCRs appeared in many donors.

This clone was seen just once. Its matching antigen is unknown. V and J are TRBV7-2 and TRBJ1-4; the D gene is possibly TRBD1 (5 bases). This TCR derives from a woman in her 30s in good health and CMV-seronegative. The sequenced sample consisted of PBMCs. The CDR3 spells CASNPGGVLETNEKLFF. The CDR3 DNA follows: TGTGCCAGCAACCCCGGGGGGGTTTTGGAAACTAATGAAAAACTGTTTTTT. Filled out from reference TRBV7-2 and TRBJ1-4, the complete variable domain reads GAGVSQSPSNKVTEKGKDVELRCDPISGHTALYWYRQSLGQGLEFLIYFQGNSAPDKSGLPSDRFSAERTGGSVSTLTIQRTQQEDSAVYLCASNPGGVLETNEKLFFGSGTQLSVL.